The clone carrying this T cell receptor (beta chain) was observed a single time. What it binds is not known. CDR1 and CDR2 (germline): SEHNR, FQNEAQ (reference sequence). J gave up 4 bases and V 3 bases, and 4 bases lay outside the gene matches. The CDR3 runs 14 residues. These data are taken from a study of cytomegalovirus exposure and HLA in healthy donors. Whole-study findings and limits: The study found most TCR sequences rare, yet found some public TCRs in many donors. Relative to the approximately 680-donor mean, N-insertions were reportedly fewer in an Asian-associated ancestry cluster in a later analysis. Roughly even sequencing depth across donors was the assumption behind the presence/absence analyses.

This PCR relied on a set of 60 Vbeta primers and 13 Jbeta primers. Measured with immunoSEQ multiplex PCR; TCRdb has only the in-frame clones, and not every one. The table includes roughly 190,000 clones, approximately 78% detected once. The chain recombines TRBV7-9 with TRBJ1-1, with TRBD1 matching 8 bases. The origin of this receptor is a woman aged 25-40 years in good health and CMV-seropositive. Sequencing was carried out using PBMCs. CDR3 sequence: CASSLTGAFTEAFF. CDR3 nucleotides: TGTGCCAGCAGCTTGACAGGGGCTTTCACTGAAGCTTTCTTT.